This passage covers 26 T cell receptor beta chains from one sample sequenced in a study of T cell repertoires in cytomegalovirus infection. TCRdb itself ran the reads through MiXCR, one entry per CDR3 protein. The sample comprises 200,000 to 300,000 distinct CDR3 sequences, approximately 7% of which are singletons, and roughly 6% rests with the top ten. The sequencing input was PBMCs. These receptors came from a human donor in good health (CMV status not recorded). Some clones in this sample may be carry-over from other donors' samples.

This clonotype was recorded at least ten times. V gene TRBV29-1 combines with J gene TRBJ2-5; D uncertain. CDR1 SQVTM and CDR2 ANQGSEA come from the germline V gene. Trimming cost V 4 bases and J 1 base, with 25 bases left between them. This CDR3 spans 18 amino acids. The CDR3 DNA is TGCAGCGTTGCATCCGGCCTGAAATCTTCGGCCTTCCAAGAGACCCAGTACTTC. Protein: CSVASGLKSSAFQETQYF.

Ten or more counts support this clonotype. The V gene is TRBV5-8, the J gene TRBJ2-5; D uncertain. Per germline, CDR1 SGHTS and CDR2 YDEGEE. The CDR3 consists of 10 residues. Trimming removed 0 bases from V and 12 bases from J, with 6 bases in between. The CDR3 DNA follows: TGTGCCAGCAGCTTGGTGGGCGAGTACTTC. This codes for CASSLVGEYF.

There are many counts of this clonotype. The genes are TRBV7-2 and TRBJ2-3; no reliable D call. V was trimmed by 6 bases and J by 2 bases, leaving 15 bases between them. Germline V gene data show CDR1 as SGHTA and CDR2 as FQGNSA. This CDR3 has 15 amino acids. The CDR3 coding sequence is TGTGCCAGCAGGCCCCGACCGACGTCCACAGATACGCAGTATTTT. Amino acid sequence: CASRPRPTSTDTQYF.

This clonotype was detected ten times or more. The chain combines TRBV7-2 with TRBJ1-1, with D perhaps TRBD1 (5 bases). The CDR3 totals 14 residues. Trimming took off 4 bases at V and 3 bases at J, with 12 bases between the two ends. Germline CDR1 and CDR2: SGHTA and FQGNSA. The CDR3 region is CASSSSPGDTEAFF. CDR3 nucleotide sequence: TGTGCCAGCAGCTCCTCACCGGGGGACACTGAAGCTTTCTTT.

The V gene is TRBV11-2, the J gene TRBJ1-1, with TRBD1 as a possible D gene (6 bases). Germline loops: CDR1 SGHAT, CDR2 FQNNGV. Trimming removed 3 bases at V and 6 bases at J, with 14 bases between. The CDR3 covers 14 residues. Written as DNA, the CDR3 is TGTGCCAGCAGCTTTGGACAGCCGCGGGCTGAAGCTTTCTTT. This gives the protein CASSFGQPRAEAFF.

This clonotype was counted many times. V and J are TRBV6-2 or TRBV6-3 and TRBJ1-5; 9 bases are shared with TRBD1. Germline CDR1 MNHEY, CDR2 SVGEGT. The junction had 9 bases not matched to a gene; V was cut back by 8 bases and J by 4 bases. The CDR3 extends over 15 amino acids. CDR3 nucleotides: TGTGCCAGCGGGGACCGACAGGGGGTAAATCAGCCCCAGCATTTT. Encoded protein: CASGDRQGVNQPQHF.

There are many counts of this clonotype. The V call is TRBV7-2, the J call TRBJ2-5; the D gene could be TRBD1 or TRBD2 (6 bases each). V was pared by 0 bases and J by 1 base, with 12 bases between. Germline assignment: CDR1 SGHTA and CDR2 FQGNSA. CDR3 size: 16 residues. CDR3 coding DNA: TGTGCCAGCAGCTTAGCGGGGGGCTCGGGCCAAGAGACCCAGTACTTC. Protein: CASSLAGGSGQETQYF.

This clonotype was seen repeatedly, ten times or more. The chain joins TRBV11-2 to TRBJ1-2; 11 nucleotides line up with TRBD1. Germline assignment: CDR1 SGHAT and CDR2 FQNNGV. With 6 bases clipped from V and 12 bases from J, the junction kept 9 bases outside the gene matches. The CDR3 totals 13 residues. CDR3 in amino acids: CASSPGQGARDTF. For the CDR3, the DNA is TGTGCCAGCAGTCCTGGACAGGGGGCTCGCGACACCTTC.

The CDR3 sequence is CASSAFEANVLTF. The CDR3 DNA follows: TGTGCCAGTAGTGCCTTCGAGGCCAACGTCCTGACTTTC. V usage is TRBV19 and J usage is TRBJ2-6; D is ambiguous. In germline, CDR1 is LNHDA, CDR2 SQIVND (reference sequence). V was clipped by 5 bases and J by 6 bases, with 8 bases between them. CDR3 length: 13 amino acids.

There are many counts of this clonotype. The chain is built from TRBV6-2 or TRBV6-3 and TRBJ2-4, with a weak D call TRBD2 (7 bases). CDR3 length equals 14 residues. Germline lookup yields CDR1 MNHEY and CDR2 SVGEGT. Trimming removed 2 bases at V and 6 bases at J, with 11 bases between. The DNA for the CDR3 is TGTGCCAGCAGTTACCGGGGGGCTAGAAACATTCAGTACTTC. This encodes CASSYRGARNIQYF.

The chain employs TRBV24-1 and TRBJ2-3; unclear D gene. Trimming left V 12 bases short and J 6 bases short, with 15 bases between. Germline V gene sequence: CDR1 KGHDR, CDR2 SFDVKD. The CDR3 consists of 12 residues. The CDR3: CAVGDPADTQYF. DNA of the CDR3: TGTGCCGTCGGCGACCCTGCGGATACGCAGTATTTT.

At least ten counts were recorded for this clonotype. V and J are TRBV20-1 and TRBJ2-1; weak D call: TRBD2 (5 bases). The CDR3 extends over 14 amino acids. Trimming stripped 3 bases from V and 5 bases from J, with 14 bases between. The germline V gene encodes CDR1 DFQATT and CDR2 SNEGSKA (reference sequence). CDR3 residues: CSASVGVGHNEQFF. The CDR3 DNA reads TGCAGTGCTAGTGTCGGGGTAGGGCACAATGAGCAGTTCTTC.

This clonotype was recorded at least ten times. This chain links TRBV5-1 with TRBJ2-1; D unresolved. V lost 4 bases, J lost 0 bases, and 8 bases lay in between. Germline CDR1 is SGHRS and CDR2 is YFSETQ. This CDR3 has 14 residues. The chain's CDR3 is CASSTHSSYNEQFF. The CDR3, as DNA: TGCGCCAGCAGCACGCACAGCTCCTACAATGAGCAGTTCTTC.

This clonotype has at least ten counts. The chain carries TRBV7-6 and TRBJ2-7; TRBD2 might be the D (6 bases). Trimming stripped 1 base from V and 5 bases from J, with 12 bases between. The CDR3 runs 14 residues. The germline gives CDR1 SGHVS, CDR2 FNYEAQ. The CDR3 is CASSLGAGPDEQYF. Written as DNA, the CDR3 is TGTGCCAGCAGCTTAGGGGCGGGGCCCGACGAGCAGTACTTC. Based on the CDR3 plus reference TRBV7-6 and TRBJ2-7, the full variable domain is GAGVSQSPRYKVTKRGQDVALRCDPISGHVSLYWYRQALGQGPEFLTYFNYEAQQDKSGLPNDRFSAERPEGSISTLTIQRTEQRDSAMYRCASSLGAGPDEQYFGPGTRLTVT.

This rearrangement joins TRBV5-6 to TRBJ2-3, with 8 bases lining up with TRBD1. CDR1 is SGHDT and CDR2 is YYEEEE in the germline V gene. V dropped 4 bases and J dropped 5; count of bases not matched to a gene: 6. The CDR3 totals 14 residues. In DNA, the CDR3 is TGTGCCAGCAGCGCCGGACAGGGCAGAGATACGCAGTATTTT. As protein: CASSAGQGRDTQYF.

This clonotype was seen at least ten times. The rearrangement joins TRBV19 to TRBJ2-7; D gene unclear. Trimming removed 1 base at V and 3 bases at J, with 10 bases between. The CDR3 length is 14 residues. Germline V gene data show CDR1 as LNHDA and CDR2 as SQIVND (reference sequence). The CDR3 nucleotides read TGTGCCAGTAGTATAGGGACGGATCTCTACGAGCAGTACTTC. This translates into CASSIGTDLYEQYF.

This clonotype was seen repeatedly, ten times or more. The chain recombines TRBV7-2 with TRBJ2-3, with 9 bases matching TRBD2. Germline V CDR1 and CDR2: SGHTA, FQGNSA. The V segment lost 5 bases and the J segment 6 bases; nucleotides outside the gene matches: 15. This CDR3 contains 17 residues. CDR3 amino acids: CASSPLSGGGAGDTQYF. The CDR3 DNA sequence: TGTGCCAGCAGCCCTCTATCCGGCGGGGGGGCGGGTGATACGCAGTATTTT.

This clonotype occurred many times. V and J are TRBV28 and TRBJ2-6, with D possibly TRBD1 on 5 matching bases. Germline V gene lookup returns CDR1 MDHEN and CDR2 SYDVKM. Trimming pared 5 bases from V and 4 bases from J, leaving 15 bases between. This CDR3 is 16 amino acids long. CDR3 DNA: TGTGCCAGCAGTACTTCTTCAGGGTACGGGGCCAACGTCCTGACTTTC. Amino acids: CASSTSSGYGANVLTF.

At least ten counts were recorded for this clonotype. J is TRBJ2-3 and V is TRBV12-3 or TRBV12-4; possibly TRBD1 or TRBD2 for D (5 bases each). The CDR3 covers 13 residues. V gave up 11 bases and J gave up 1 base, with 13 bases separating them. CDR3 in amino acids: CAGSRGGTDTQYF. CDR3 in DNA: TGTGCCGGCTCGAGGGGTGGCACAGATACGCAGTATTTT.

This clonotype was recorded many times. The genes are TRBV19 and TRBJ1-2; tentative D call: TRBD1 (6 bases). CDR3 length equals 14 residues. Deletions cut 5 bases from V and 0 bases from J, with 10 bases between. Germline V gene sequence: CDR1 LNHDA, CDR2 SQIVND (reference sequence). The CDR3 DNA reads TGTGCCAGTAGTGATCAGGGGACTAACTATGGCTACACCTTC. This codes for CASSDQGTNYGYTF.

In this sample, this clonotype turned up many times. This chain uses TRBV2 with TRBJ2-7, with unresolved D. V was pared by 5 bases and J by 3 bases, with 8 bases between. This CDR3 contains 12 residues. Germline assignment: CDR1 SNHLY and CDR2 FYNNEI. CDR3: CASSYALYEQYF. The CDR3 nucleotides are TGTGCCAGCAGTTACGCCCTCTACGAGCAGTACTTC.

The rearrangement uses TRBV29-1 and TRBJ2-4; a weak D match, TRBD2 (6 bases). From germline, CDR1 is SQVTM and CDR2 ANQGSEA. The V and J ends lost 7 bases and 2 bases respectively, with 12 bases between them. The CDR3 extends over 13 amino acids. CDR3 in amino acids: CSAGGTTKNIQYF. CDR3 sequence (DNA): TGCAGCGCTGGAGGGACGACCAAAAACATTCAGTACTTC.

V is TRBV10-1 and J is TRBJ1-1, with D uncertain. The V gene lost 4 bases and the J gene lost 4 bases, with 10 bases spanning the gap. CDR3 size: 13 residues. Looked up from germline, CDR1 is WNHNN and CDR2 is SYGVQD (reference sequence). In DNA, the CDR3 is TGCGCCAGCAGTGGATCCCGACGCACTGAAGCTTTCTTT. This sequence encodes CASSGSRRTEAFF.

This clonotype was seen a few times. V gene TRBV5-1 combines with J gene TRBJ2-3; maybe TRBD1 (6 bases). This CDR3 contains 14 residues. The germline CDR1 and CDR2 sequences are SGHRS and YFSETQ. Trimming stripped 4 bases from V and 5 bases from J, with 14 bases between. The CDR3 coding sequence is TGCGCCAGCAGCCAACAGGGTCGGGAAGATACGCAGTATTTT. It translates to CASSQQGREDTQYF.

In its sample, this clonotype was seen many times. The chain joins TRBV7-2 to TRBJ1-2; 7 bases agree with TRBD1. Looked up from germline, CDR1 is SGHTA and CDR2 is FQGNSA. V lost 5 bases, J lost 6 bases, and 6 bases stayed unmatched. The CDR3 length is 13 residues. CDR3 amino acids: CASSRDRADGYTF. CDR3 sequence (DNA): TGTGCCAGCAGCCGTGACAGGGCCGATGGCTACACCTTC.

There are many counts of this clonotype. This chain joins TRBV6-1 and TRBJ2-2; D gene ambiguous. Germline values: CDR1 MNHNS, CDR2 SASEGT. The V gene lost 5 bases and the J gene lost 7 bases, with 17 bases spanning the gap. The CDR3 covers 15 residues. Here the CDR3 DNA reads TGTGCCAGCAGTACCCTGAGGCGTAATCACGGGGAGCTGTTTTTT. Amino acid sequence: CASSTLRRNHGELFF.